The 21 T cell receptor beta chains below were found in one sample sequenced in a study of cytomegalovirus exposure and HLA in healthy donors. The study ran its PCR with 60 Vbeta and 13 Jbeta primers. The assay was immunoSEQ multiplex PCR, and TCRdb's table has in-frame clones only and misses some. The data contain around 140,000 clones, over 70% of them singletons. Specimen: PBMCs. All receptors derive from a woman aged 40 to 49 in good health and CMV-seronegative.

The table lists this clone with a few counts. The V and J genes are TRBV10-3 and TRBJ1-5, with 10 bases identical to TRBD1. With 4 bases clipped from V and 6 bases from J, the junction kept 6 bases outside the gene matches. The CDR3 totals 15 residues. CDR1 is ENHRY, CDR2 SYGVKD, per germline. CDR3 DNA: TGTGCCATCAGTGCGGGACAGGGGTTCGGTCAGCCCCAGCATTTT. It specifies CAISAGQGFGQPQHF.

The rearrangement links TRBV5-1 to TRBJ2-3; TRBD2 aligns across 7 bases. The germline gives CDR1 SGHRS, CDR2 YFSETQ. V trimming: 3 bases; J trimming: 3 bases; junction bases outside the gene matches: 10. The CDR3 has 16 amino acids. The CDR3 here is CASSSVGLVGTDTQYF. Written as DNA, the CDR3 is TGCGCCAGCAGCTCCGTCGGACTAGTTGGGACAGATACGCAGTATTTT.

The genes are TRBV2 and TRBJ2-2, with D maybe TRBD1 (6 bases). V lost 6 bases and J lost 1, with 15 bases in between. Germline CDR1 and CDR2: SNHLY and FYNNEI. This CDR3 contains 16 residues. CDR3 sequence: CASRPITGQNTGELFF. In nucleotides, the CDR3 is TGTGCCAGCAGGCCAATCACGGGACAGAACACCGGGGAGCTGTTTTTT.

This clone occurred a few times. The gene calls are TRBV2 and TRBJ1-2; 10 bases are shared with TRBD1. CDR1 and CDR2 (germline): SNHLY, FYNNEI. There are 12 residues in the CDR3. V trimming: 7 bases; J trimming: 7 bases; junction bases outside the gene matches: 3. This CDR3 is CASTWDRGGYTF. The CDR3 nucleotides read TGTGCCAGCACTTGGGACAGGGGTGGCTACACCTTC.

This chain connects TRBV10-3 to TRBJ1-5, with a weak D call TRBD1 (5 bases). Per germline, CDR1 ENHRY and CDR2 SYGVKD. V lost 11 bases and J 4 bases, leaving 18 bases between the germline ends. This CDR3 contains 14 residues. The CDR3 here is CAGGGPAENQPQHF. The CDR3 region has the DNA TGTGCCGGCGGGGGTCCGGCTGAAAATCAGCCCCAGCATTTT.

This clone was seen once. This chain uses TRBV15 with TRBJ2-3, with a tentative D call TRBD1 (6 bases). CDR1 and CDR2 from the germline V gene are LNHNV and YYDKDF (reference sequence). The CDR3 is 13 amino acids. Deletions cut 2 bases from V and 6 bases from J, with 9 bases between. The CDR3 protein is CATSRLGADTQYF. The CDR3 nucleotides are TGTGCCACCAGCAGATTGGGGGCGGATACGCAGTATTTT.

V gene TRBV15 combines with J gene TRBJ2-7; unclear D gene. This CDR3 comprises 13 residues. The V end was cut by 1 base, the J end by 0 bases, with 4 bases between. Per germline, CDR1 LNHNV and CDR2 YYDKDF (reference sequence). CDR3 in amino acids: CATSRANSYEQYF. The DNA for the CDR3 is TGTGCCACCAGCAGAGCCAACTCCTACGAGCAGTACTTC.

V is TRBV6-1 and J is TRBJ1-4; D might be TRBD1 (5 bases). This CDR3 contains 15 residues. Trimming shortened V by 1 base and J by 7 bases, and 13 bases separated the two germline ends. CDR1 is MNHNS and CDR2 is SASEGT in the germline V gene. The CDR3 DNA is TGTGCCAGCAGTGAAGGGGGCACCGGGAGTGAAAAACTGTTTTTT. Translated: CASSEGGTGSEKLFF.

The chain recombines TRBV28 with TRBJ2-5; 8 nucleotides line up with TRBD1. CDR3 length: 15 residues. Looked up from germline, CDR1 is MDHEN and CDR2 is SYDVKM. The J segment lost 5 bases and the V segment lost 0 bases, leaving 5 bases of the junction unmatched. This CDR3 is CASSLWATGGETQYF. DNA for the CDR3: TGTGCCAGCAGTTTATGGGCAACAGGGGGGGAGACCCAGTACTTC.

The chain carries TRBV6-5 and TRBJ2-5; a possible D gene is TRBD1 (6 bases). The J call may be faulty, since TRBJ2-7 better matches the DNA end. Germline loops: CDR1 MNHEY, CDR2 SVGAGI. The CDR3 totals 13 residues. The CDR3 nucleotides read TGTGCCAGCAGGATACAGGGTAACGACGAGCAGTACTTC. This codes for CASRIQGNDEQYF.

The chain joins TRBV7-2 to TRBJ2-3; 7 bases are shared with TRBD2. Looked up from germline, CDR1 is SGHTA and CDR2 is FQGNSA. With V trimmed by 3 bases and J by 3 bases, 3 bases remained unmatched. The CDR3 contains 14 residues. For the CDR3, the DNA is TGTGCCAGCAGCTTCCTAGCGGTTACAGATACGCAGTATTTT. This codes for CASSFLAVTDTQYF.

The rearrangement links TRBV5-1 to TRBJ2-7; D is perhaps TRBD2 (7 bases). The V gene lost 4 bases and the J gene lost 0 bases, with 20 bases spanning the gap. The CDR3 sequence is 17 residues long. Germline-derived CDR1 and CDR2 are SGHRS and YFSETQ. This chain's CDR3 is CASSPPRAGAPSYEQYF. The CDR3 DNA reads TGCGCCAGCAGCCCGCCGAGGGCGGGGGCTCCCTCCTACGAGCAGTACTTC.

The J gene is TRBJ2-7, the V gene TRBV15, with 8 bases lining up with TRBD2. V gave up 0 bases and J gave up 3 bases; unmatched junction bases: 4. This CDR3 spans 15 amino acids. Germline CDR1 is LNHNV and CDR2 is YYDKDF (reference sequence). Here the CDR3 reads CATSRELGTSYEQYF. The CDR3 nucleotides are TGTGCCACCAGCAGAGAGTTGGGGACTAGCTACGAGCAGTACTTC.

The chain links TRBV27 to TRBJ1-1; D remains unclear. Trimming removed 9 bases from V and 4 bases from J, with 6 bases in between. The CDR3 spans 10 residues. Per germline, CDR1 MNHEY and CDR2 SMNVEV (reference sequence). CDR3 sequence: CASGLTEAFF. The CDR3 DNA reads as TGTGCCAGTGGGCTCACTGAAGCTTTCTTT.

This chain links TRBV4-3 with TRBJ2-7; perhaps TRBD1 as D (6 bases). Trimming took off 0 bases at V and 1 base at J, with 10 bases between the two ends. CDR3 length equals 15 residues. The germline gives CDR1 LGHNA, CDR2 YSLEER. CDR3 sequence: CASSQDSRGSYEQYF. CDR3 coding DNA: TGCGCCAGCAGCCAAGATAGCAGGGGATCCTACGAGCAGTACTTC.

The chain joins TRBV9 to TRBJ1-5, with 9 bases that match TRBD1. J lost 7 bases, V lost 0 bases, and 2 bases had no gene match. The germline V gene encodes CDR1 SGDLS and CDR2 YYNGEE. The CDR3 is made up of 14 amino acids. The CDR3 loop reads CASSVEDRGQPQHF. The CDR3 bases are TGTGCCAGCAGCGTAGAGGACAGGGGACAGCCCCAGCATTTT.

This clone turned up a few times. The chain couples TRBV18 to TRBJ2-3, with 9 bases identical to TRBD2. V gave up 2 bases and J gave up 1 base; unmatched junction bases: 10. Germline assignment: CDR1 KGHSH and CDR2 LQKENI. The CDR3 sequence is 18 residues long. CDR3 protein: CASSPRSGGLSGTDTQYF. DNA of the CDR3: TGTGCCAGCTCACCAAGAAGCGGGGGGCTGAGTGGCACAGATACGCAGTATTTT.

This chain uses TRBV4-1 with TRBJ2-1, with TRBD2 matching over 7 bases. This CDR3 spans 13 amino acids. Per germline, CDR1 MGHRA and CDR2 YSYEKL. Losses at the gene ends were 1 base for V and 10 bases for J; bases not matched to a gene: 4. DNA for the CDR3: TGCGCCAGCAGCCAAGTTACGGGACTAGAGCAGTTCTTC. Translated, it gives CASSQVTGLEQFF.

This rearrangement joins TRBV5-1 to TRBJ1-5, with 10 bases lining up with TRBD1. The germline CDR1 and CDR2 sequences are SGHRS and YFSETQ. V lost 5 bases and J lost 1; bases outside the gene matches: 3. CDR3 length equals 15 residues. CDR3 bases: TGCGCCAGCAGAGAGACAGGGGGCAGCAATCAGCCCCAGCATTTT. Its protein product is CASRETGGSNQPQHF.

The J gene is TRBJ1-1, the V gene TRBV7-3; D gene ambiguous. Germline V gene lookup returns CDR1 SGHTA and CDR2 FQGTGA. Trimming pared 4 bases from V and 1 base from J, leaving 7 bases between. The CDR3 length is 13 residues. The CDR3 loop is CASSSGSNTEAFF. DNA for the CDR3: TGTGCCAGCAGCTCCGGGTCGAACACTGAAGCTTTCTTT. Filled out from reference TRBV7-3 and TRBJ1-1, the complete variable domain reads GAGVSQTPSNKVTEKGKYVELRCDPISGHTALYWYRQSLGQGPEFLIYFQGTGAADDSGLPNDRFFAVRPEGSVSTLKIQRTERGDSAVYLCASSSGSNTEAFFGQGTRLTVV.

The V call is TRBV9, the J call TRBJ1-2; 12 bases fit TRBD1. The length of the CDR3 is 14 residues. The V gene end was trimmed by 3 bases and the J gene end by 7 bases; junction bases not matched to a gene: 4. CDR1 and CDR2 from the germline V gene are SGDLS and YYNGEE. CDR3 nucleotide sequence: TGTGCCAGCAGCGCACGGGACAGGGGGCTTGGCTACACCTTC. Encoded protein: CASSARDRGLGYTF.